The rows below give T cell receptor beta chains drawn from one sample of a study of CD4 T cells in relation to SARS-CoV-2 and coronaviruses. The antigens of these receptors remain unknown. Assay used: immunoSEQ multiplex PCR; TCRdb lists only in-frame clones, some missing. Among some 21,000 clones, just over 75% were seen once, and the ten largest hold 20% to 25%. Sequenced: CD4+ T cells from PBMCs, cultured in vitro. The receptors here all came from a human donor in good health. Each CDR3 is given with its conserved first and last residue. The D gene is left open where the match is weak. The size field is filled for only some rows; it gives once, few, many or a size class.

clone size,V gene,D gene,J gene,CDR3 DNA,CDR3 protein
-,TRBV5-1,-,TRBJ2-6,TGCGCCAGCAGCTTGGGAGGGATATCAAGCTCTGGGGCCAACGTCCTGACTTTC,CASSLGGISSSGANVLTF
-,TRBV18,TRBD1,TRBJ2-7,TGTGCCAGCTCACCCCTCCCGGGACAGACCTACGAGCAGTACTTC,CASSPLPGQTYEQYF
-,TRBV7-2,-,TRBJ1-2,TGTGCCAGCAGCTTAGCAGAGATTCCCTATGGCTACACCTTC,CASSLAEIPYGYTF
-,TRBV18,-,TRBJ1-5,TGTGCCAGCTCCCTAGGGGCGGATAGCAATCAGCCCCAGCATTTT,CASSLGADSNQPQHF
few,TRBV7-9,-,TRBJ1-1,TGTGCCAGCAGCCCGGGGGACGATATCATGACTGAAGCTTTCTTT,CASSPGDDIMTEAFF
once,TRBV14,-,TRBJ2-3,TGTGCCAGCAGCCTACTATTGAATAGCGGAGGGGGGCCAGATACGCAGTATTTT,CASSLLLNSGGGPDTQYF
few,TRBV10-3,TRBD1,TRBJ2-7,TGTGCCATCAGGGACAGGGACTACGAGCAGTACTTC,CAIRDRDYEQYF
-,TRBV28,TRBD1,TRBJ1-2,TGTGCCAGCAGTCCCGACAGGGCCTTTTACACCTTC,CASSPDRAFYTF
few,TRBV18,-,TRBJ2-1,TGTGCCAGCTCACCTCAGCAGGTTGAGCAGTTCTTC,CASSPQQVEQFF
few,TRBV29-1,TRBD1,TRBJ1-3,TGCAGCGGCCTACAGGGGGCTGGAAACACCATATATTTT,CSGLQGAGNTIYF
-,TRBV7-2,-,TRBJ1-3,TGTGCCAGCAGCTTAGCGGGGGTGAGCGGAAACACCATATATTTT,CASSLAGVSGNTIYF
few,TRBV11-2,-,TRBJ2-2,TGTGCCAGCAGCTCACCATCTAGGCAGTACGGGGAGCTGTTTTTT,CASSSPSRQYGELFF
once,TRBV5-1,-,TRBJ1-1,TGCGCCAGCAGCCTGGGGGACGGAAGAAACACTGAAGCTTTCTTT,CASSLGDGRNTEAFF
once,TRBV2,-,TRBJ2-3,TGTGCCAGCCAGCGGCTATCGCAGTATTTT,CASQRLSQYF
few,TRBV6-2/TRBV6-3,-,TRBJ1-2,TGTGCCAGCAGTTACTCCGTAGGGGGGAATGGCTACACCTTC,CASSYSVGGNGYTF
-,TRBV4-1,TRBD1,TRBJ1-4,TGCGCCAGCAGCAGGGACAGAAATAATGAAAAACTGTTTTTT,CASSRDRNNEKLFF
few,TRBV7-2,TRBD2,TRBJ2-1,TGTGCCAGCAGCCTCACTAGCGCTAGCAATGAGCAGTTCTTC,CASSLTSASNEQFF
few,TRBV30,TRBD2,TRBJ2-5,TGTGCCTGGAGCGGTACTAGCGGGAGGGCCGGAAAGACCCAGTACTTC,CAWSGTSGRAGKTQYF
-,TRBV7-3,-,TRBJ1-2,TGTGCCAGCAGCTTAATTTACATTAACTATGGCTACACCTTC,CASSLIYINYGYTF
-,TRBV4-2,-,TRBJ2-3,TGTGCCAGCAGCCAGGCGACCCTGACAGATACGCAGTATTTT,CASSQATLTDTQYF
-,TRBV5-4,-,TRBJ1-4,TGTGCCAGCAGCTTGCAGACAGCAACTAATGAAAAACTGTTTTTT,CASSLQTATNEKLFF
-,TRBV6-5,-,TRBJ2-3,TGTGCCAGCACGCCGGCAGGCACAGATACGCAGTATTTT,CASTPAGTDTQYF
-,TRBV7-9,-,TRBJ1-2,TGTGCCAGCAGCCCCCCCGCGGGGAACTATGGCTACACCTTC,CASSPPAGNYGYTF
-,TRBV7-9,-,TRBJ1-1,TGTGCCAGCAGCTTACCGGTAGTCACTGAAGCTTTCTTT,CASSLPVVTEAFF
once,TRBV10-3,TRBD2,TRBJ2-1,TGTGCCATCAGTGAGTCTCTCGGACTAGCTGATAGCTCCTACAATGAGCAGTTCTTC,CAISESLGLADSSYNEQFF
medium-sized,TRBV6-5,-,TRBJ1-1,TGTGCCAGCAGGTCCAGTTTGACTGAAGCTTTCTTT,CASRSSLTEAFF
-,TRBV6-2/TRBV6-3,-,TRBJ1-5,TGTGCCAGCAGTAATAGCAATCAGCCCCAGCATTTT,CASSNSNQPQHF
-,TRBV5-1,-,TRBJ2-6,TGCGCCAGCAGCTTGGCTCCACAGGGTCGGTTCGCTGGGGCCAACGTCCTGACTTTC,CASSLAPQGRFAGANVLTF
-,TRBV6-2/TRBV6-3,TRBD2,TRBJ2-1,TGTGCCAGCAGTTCCTCACGCACTAGCGGCAATGAGCAGTTCTTC,CASSSSRTSGNEQFF
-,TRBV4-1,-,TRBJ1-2,TGCGCCAGCAGCCTCCCTAAATCCGGATCTCATGGCTACACCTTC,CASSLPKSGSHGYTF
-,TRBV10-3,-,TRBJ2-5,TGTGCCATCAAGGAGTCCGGAGAGACCCAGTACTTC,CAIKESGETQYF
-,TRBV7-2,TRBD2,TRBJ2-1,TGTGCCAGCAGCTTAGAGCCGCCCCCGGGACTAGCGGTCTTGTTCTTC,CASSLEPPPGLAVLFF
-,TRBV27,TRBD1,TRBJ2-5,TGTGCCAGCAGTTTATCGACAGGGGGCCATGGGCGGGCGACCCAGTACTTC,CASSLSTGGHGRATQYF
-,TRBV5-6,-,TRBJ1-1,TGTGCCAGCAGCTTGGCCGGGGTAGGGGTAACTGAAGCTTTCTTT,CASSLAGVGVTEAFF
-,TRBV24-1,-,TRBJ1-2,TGTGCCACCTCGGCATCGGACAGAAACTATGGCTACACCTTC,CATSASDRNYGYTF
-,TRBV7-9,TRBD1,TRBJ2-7,TGTGCCAGCAGCTTAATGACAGGGGGTTACGAGCAGTACTTC,CASSLMTGGYEQYF
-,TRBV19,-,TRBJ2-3,TGTGCCAGTAGGCAGGGGCCAGATACGCAGTATTTT,CASRQGPDTQYF
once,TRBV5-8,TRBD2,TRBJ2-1,TGTGCCAGCAGCTTGGTACTAGCGGGAGTTGGGGACAATGAGCAGTTCTTC,CASSLVLAGVGDNEQFF
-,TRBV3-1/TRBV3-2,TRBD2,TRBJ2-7,TGTGCCAGCAGCCAACAGCGGGGGGGATTGGAGCAGTACTTC,CASSQQRGGLEQYF
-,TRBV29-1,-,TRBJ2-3,TGCAGCGTTGTCGGGCCGGCCCTGGGGACAGATACGCAGTATTTT,CSVVGPALGTDTQYF
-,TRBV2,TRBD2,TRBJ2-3,TGTGCCAGCGGGACTAGCGTTGGGTGGAATACGCAGTATTTT,CASGTSVGWNTQYF
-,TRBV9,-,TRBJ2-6,TGTGCCAGCAGCCCTATTAGCTCTGGGGCCAACGTCCTGACTTTC,CASSPISSGANVLTF
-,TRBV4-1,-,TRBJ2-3,TGCGCCAGCAGCCAAGATTGGGGGTCTAGCACAGATACGCAGTATTTT,CASSQDWGSSTDTQYF
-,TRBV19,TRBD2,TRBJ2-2,TGTGCCAGTAGTATCCCTAGCGGGGGGGGGTCGAACACCGGGGAGCTGTTTTTT,CASSIPSGGGSNTGELFF
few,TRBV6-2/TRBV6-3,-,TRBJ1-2,TGTGCCAGCAGTGGCGCAAACTATGGCTACACCTTC,CASSGANYGYTF
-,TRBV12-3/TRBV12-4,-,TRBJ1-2,TGTGCCAGCAGTTTTCTGGGGTCTCGGGGCTACACCTTC,CASSFLGSRGYTF
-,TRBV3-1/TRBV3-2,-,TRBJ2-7,TGTGCCAGCAGCCAAGATCCGGGACGCTACGAGCAGTACTTC,CASSQDPGRYEQYF
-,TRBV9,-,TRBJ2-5,TGTGCCAGCAGCCCAATCGGAGGAAATACCCAGTACTTC,CASSPIGGNTQYF
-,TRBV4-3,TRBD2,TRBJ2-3,TGCGCCAGCAGCCAAGATAGGACTAGCGGGGGGTACACAGATACGCAGTATTTT,CASSQDRTSGGYTDTQYF
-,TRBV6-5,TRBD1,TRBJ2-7,TGTGCCAGCAGGCTGGACAGGTCCTACGAGCAGTACTTC,CASRLDRSYEQYF
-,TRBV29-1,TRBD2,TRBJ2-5,TGCAGCGCTGCTAGCGGGAGGGTGCGAGAGACCCAGTACTTC,CSAASGRVRETQYF
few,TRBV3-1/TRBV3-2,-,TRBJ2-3,TGTGCCAGCAGCCAAGAATGGCCAGCAACTAGCACAGATACGCAGTATTTT,CASSQEWPATSTDTQYF
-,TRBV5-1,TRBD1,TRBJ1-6,TGCGCCAGCAGCTACGGGGACAGGTGGTCACCCCTCCACTTT,CASSYGDRWSPLHF
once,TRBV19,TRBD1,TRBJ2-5,TGTGCCAGTAGCGGACAGGGGGGAGAGACCCAGTACTTC,CASSGQGGETQYF